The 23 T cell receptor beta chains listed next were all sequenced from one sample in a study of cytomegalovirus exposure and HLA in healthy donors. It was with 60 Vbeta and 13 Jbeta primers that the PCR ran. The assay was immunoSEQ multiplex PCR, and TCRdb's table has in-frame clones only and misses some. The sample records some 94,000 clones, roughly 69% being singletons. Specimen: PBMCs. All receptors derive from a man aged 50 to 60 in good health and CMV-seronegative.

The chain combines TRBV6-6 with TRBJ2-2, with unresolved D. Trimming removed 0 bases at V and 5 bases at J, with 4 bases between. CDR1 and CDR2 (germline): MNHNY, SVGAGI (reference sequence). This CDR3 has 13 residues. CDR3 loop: CASSYSTTGELFF. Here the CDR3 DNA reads TGTGCCAGCAGTTACTCCACAACCGGGGAGCTGTTTTTT.

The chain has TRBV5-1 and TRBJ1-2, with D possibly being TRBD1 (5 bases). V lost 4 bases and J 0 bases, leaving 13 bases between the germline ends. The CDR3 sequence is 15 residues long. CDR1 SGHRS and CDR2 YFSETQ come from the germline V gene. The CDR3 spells CASSLTGSANYGYTF. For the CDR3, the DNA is TGCGCCAGCAGCCTAACAGGTTCAGCTAACTATGGCTACACCTTC.

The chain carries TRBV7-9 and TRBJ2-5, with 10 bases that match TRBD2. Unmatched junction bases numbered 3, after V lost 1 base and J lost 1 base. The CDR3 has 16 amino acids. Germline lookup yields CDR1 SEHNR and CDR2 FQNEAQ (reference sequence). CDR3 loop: CASSLGASGGQETQYF. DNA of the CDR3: TGTGCCAGCAGCTTAGGGGCTAGCGGGGGCCAAGAGACCCAGTACTTC.

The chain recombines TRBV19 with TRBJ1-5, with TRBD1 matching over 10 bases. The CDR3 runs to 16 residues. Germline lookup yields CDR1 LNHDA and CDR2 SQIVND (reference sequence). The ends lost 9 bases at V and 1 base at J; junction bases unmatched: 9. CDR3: CARYWDRGSSNQPQHF. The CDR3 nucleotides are TGTGCCAGATACTGGGACAGGGGTTCGAGCAATCAGCCCCAGCATTTT.

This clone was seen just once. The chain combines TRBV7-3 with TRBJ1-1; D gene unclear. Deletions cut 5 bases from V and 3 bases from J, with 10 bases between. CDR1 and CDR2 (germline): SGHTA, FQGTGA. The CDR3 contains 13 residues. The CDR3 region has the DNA TGTGCCAGCAGCCCCAACCGGGACACTGAAGCTTTCTTT. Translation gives CASSPNRDTEAFF.

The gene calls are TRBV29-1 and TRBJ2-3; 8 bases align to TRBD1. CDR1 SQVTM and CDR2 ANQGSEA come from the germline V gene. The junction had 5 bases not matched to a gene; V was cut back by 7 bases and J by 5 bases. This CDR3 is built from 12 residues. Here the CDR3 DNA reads TGCAGCGAGGGACAGGTTCGAGATACGCAGTATTTT. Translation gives CSEGQVRDTQYF.

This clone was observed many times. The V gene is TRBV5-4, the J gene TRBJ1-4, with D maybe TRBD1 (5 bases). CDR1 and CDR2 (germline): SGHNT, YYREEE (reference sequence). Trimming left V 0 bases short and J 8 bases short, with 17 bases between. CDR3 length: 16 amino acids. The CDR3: CASSLAGSSSGEKLFF. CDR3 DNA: TGTGCCAGCAGCTTGGCGGGCAGTTCTTCAGGGGAAAAACTGTTTTTT.

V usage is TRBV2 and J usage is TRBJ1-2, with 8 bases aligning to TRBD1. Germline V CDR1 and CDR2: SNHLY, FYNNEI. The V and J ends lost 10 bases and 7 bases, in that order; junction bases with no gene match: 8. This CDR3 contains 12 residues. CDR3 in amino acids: CAIPDRVAGYTF. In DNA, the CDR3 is TGTGCCATCCCGGACAGGGTCGCTGGCTACACCTTC.

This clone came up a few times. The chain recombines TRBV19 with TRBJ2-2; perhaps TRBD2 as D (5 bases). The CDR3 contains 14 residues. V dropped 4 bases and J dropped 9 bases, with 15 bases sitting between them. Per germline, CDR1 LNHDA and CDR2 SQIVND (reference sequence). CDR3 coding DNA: TGTGCCAGTAGTAGGTGGACTGCCGTCAGGGAGCTGTTTTTT. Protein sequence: CASSRWTAVRELFF.

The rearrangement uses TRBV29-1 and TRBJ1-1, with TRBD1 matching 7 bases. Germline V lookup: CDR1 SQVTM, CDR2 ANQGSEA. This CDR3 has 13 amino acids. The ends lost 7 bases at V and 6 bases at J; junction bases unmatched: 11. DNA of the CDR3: TGCAGCGCTTTAGACAGGGCCGTCGCTGAAGCTTTCTTT. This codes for CSALDRAVAEAFF.

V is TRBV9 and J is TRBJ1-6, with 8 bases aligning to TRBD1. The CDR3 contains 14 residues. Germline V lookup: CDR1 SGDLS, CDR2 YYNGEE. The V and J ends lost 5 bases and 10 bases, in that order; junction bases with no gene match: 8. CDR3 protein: CASSEQQGESPLHF. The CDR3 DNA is TGTGCCAGCAGTGAGCAACAGGGGGAATCACCCCTCCACTTT.

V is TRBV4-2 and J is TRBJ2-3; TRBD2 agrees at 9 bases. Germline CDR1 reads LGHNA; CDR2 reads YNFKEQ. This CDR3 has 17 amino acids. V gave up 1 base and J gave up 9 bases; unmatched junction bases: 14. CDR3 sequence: CASSQGGSGGGGETQYF. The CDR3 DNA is TGTGCCAGCAGCCAAGGGGGTAGCGGGGGTGGGGGGGAGACGCAGTATTTT.

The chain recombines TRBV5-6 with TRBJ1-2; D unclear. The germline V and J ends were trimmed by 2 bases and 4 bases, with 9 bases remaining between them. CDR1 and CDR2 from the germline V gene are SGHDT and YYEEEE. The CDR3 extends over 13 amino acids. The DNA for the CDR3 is TGTGCCAGCAGCTTTACACCTCCCTATGGCTACACCTTC. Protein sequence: CASSFTPPYGYTF.

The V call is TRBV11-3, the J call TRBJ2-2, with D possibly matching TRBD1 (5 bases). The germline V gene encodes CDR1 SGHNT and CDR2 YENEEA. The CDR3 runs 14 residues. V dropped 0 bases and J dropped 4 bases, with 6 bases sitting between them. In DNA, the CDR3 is TGTGCCAGCAGCTTAGATAGGGGCACCGGGGAGCTGTTTTTT. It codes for CASSLDRGTGELFF.

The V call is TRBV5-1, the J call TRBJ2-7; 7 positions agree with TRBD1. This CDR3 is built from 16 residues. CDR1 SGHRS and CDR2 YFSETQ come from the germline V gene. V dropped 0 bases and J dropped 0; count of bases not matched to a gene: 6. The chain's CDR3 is CASSLDPGGSSYEQYF. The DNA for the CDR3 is TGCGCCAGCAGCTTGGACCCAGGGGGAAGCTCCTACGAGCAGTACTTC.

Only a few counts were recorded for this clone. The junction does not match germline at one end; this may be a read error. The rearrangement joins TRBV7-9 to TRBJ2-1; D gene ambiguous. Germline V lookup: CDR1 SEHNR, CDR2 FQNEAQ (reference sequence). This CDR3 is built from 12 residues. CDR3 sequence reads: CSSSFGLSREFF. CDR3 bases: TGTTCCAGCAGCTTTGGTTTGAGTAGAGAGTTCTTC.

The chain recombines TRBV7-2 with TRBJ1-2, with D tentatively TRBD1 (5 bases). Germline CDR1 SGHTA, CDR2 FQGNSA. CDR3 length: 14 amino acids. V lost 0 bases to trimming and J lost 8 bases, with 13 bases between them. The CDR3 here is CASSLAFRGEGYTF. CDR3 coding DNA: TGTGCCAGCAGCTTAGCCTTCCGGGGGGAGGGCTACACCTTC.

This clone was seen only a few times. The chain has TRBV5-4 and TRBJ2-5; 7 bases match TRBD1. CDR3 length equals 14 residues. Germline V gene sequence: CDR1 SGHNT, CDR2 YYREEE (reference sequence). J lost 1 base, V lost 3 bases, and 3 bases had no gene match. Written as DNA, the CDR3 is TGTGCCAGCAGCTCGAGACAGGGCCAAGAGACCCAGTACTTC. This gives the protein CASSSRQGQETQYF.

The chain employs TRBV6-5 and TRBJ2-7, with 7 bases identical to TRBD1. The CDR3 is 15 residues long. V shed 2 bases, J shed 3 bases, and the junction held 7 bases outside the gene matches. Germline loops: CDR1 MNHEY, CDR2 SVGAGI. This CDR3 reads CASSYTLTGNYEQYF. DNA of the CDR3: TGTGCCAGCAGTTACACATTGACAGGGAACTACGAGCAGTACTTC.

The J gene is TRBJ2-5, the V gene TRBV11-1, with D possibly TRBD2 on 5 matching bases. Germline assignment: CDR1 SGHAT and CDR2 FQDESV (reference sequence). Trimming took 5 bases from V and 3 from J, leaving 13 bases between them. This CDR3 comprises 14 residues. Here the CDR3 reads CASSTHRGEETQYF. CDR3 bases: TGTGCCAGCAGCACCCACCGGGGTGAAGAGACCCAGTACTTC. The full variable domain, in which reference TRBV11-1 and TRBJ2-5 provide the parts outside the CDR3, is EAEVAQSPRYKITEKSQAVAFWCDPISGHATLYWYRQILGQGPELLVQFQDESVVDDSQLPKDRFSAERLKGVDSTLKIQPAELGDSAMYLCASSTHRGEETQYFGPGTRLLVL.

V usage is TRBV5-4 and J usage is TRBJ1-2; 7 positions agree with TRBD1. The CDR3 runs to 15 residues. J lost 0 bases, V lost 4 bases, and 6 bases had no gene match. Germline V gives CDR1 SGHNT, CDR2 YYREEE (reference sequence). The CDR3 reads CASSLQGPTNYGYTF. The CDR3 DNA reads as TGTGCCAGCAGCCTACAGGGGCCTACTAACTATGGCTACACCTTC.

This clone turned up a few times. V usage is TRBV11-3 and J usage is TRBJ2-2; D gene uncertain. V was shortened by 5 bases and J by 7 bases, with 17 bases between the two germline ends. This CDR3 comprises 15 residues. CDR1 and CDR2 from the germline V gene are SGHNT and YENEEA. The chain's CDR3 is CASSPLPDNNGELFF. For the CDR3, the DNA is TGTGCCAGCAGCCCGCTCCCAGACAATAACGGGGAGCTGTTTTTT.

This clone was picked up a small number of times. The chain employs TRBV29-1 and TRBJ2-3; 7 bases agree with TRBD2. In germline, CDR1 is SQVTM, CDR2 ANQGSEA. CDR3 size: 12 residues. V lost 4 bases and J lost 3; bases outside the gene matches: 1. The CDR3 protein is CSVVRGTDTQYF. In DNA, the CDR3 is TGCAGCGTTGTGCGGGGGACAGATACGCAGTATTTT.